This TCR beta chain was sequenced in a study of cytomegalovirus exposure and HLA in healthy donors. The PCR made use of 60 Vbeta and 13 Jbeta primers. The data were produced by immunoSEQ multiplex PCR, yet TCRdb's version contains in-frame clones alone and is incomplete. The sample has some 140,000 clones, 70% to 85% seen once; the top ten hold approximately 8.8%. Germline loops: CDR1 SGHKS, CDR2 YYEKEE (reference sequence). This CDR3 has 15 residues. V was pared by 0 bases and J by 3 bases, with 3 bases of the junction left unmatched. This chain uses TRBV5-5 with TRBJ2-7, with 10 positions matching TRBD1. The source is a woman in her 50s in good health and CMV-seropositive. The sequenced sample was PBMCs. CDR3 residues: CASSLAGTGVYEQYF. CDR3 nucleotide sequence: TGTGCCAGCAGCTTGGCCGGGACAGGGGTCTACGAGCAGTACTTC. The full variable domain, completed using reference TRBV5-5 and TRBJ2-7, is DAGVTQSPTHLIKTRGQQVTLRCSPISGHKSVSWYQQVLGQGPQFIFQYYEKEERGRGNFPDRFSARQFPNYSSELNVNALLLGDSALYLCASSLAGTGVYEQYFGPGTRLTVT.